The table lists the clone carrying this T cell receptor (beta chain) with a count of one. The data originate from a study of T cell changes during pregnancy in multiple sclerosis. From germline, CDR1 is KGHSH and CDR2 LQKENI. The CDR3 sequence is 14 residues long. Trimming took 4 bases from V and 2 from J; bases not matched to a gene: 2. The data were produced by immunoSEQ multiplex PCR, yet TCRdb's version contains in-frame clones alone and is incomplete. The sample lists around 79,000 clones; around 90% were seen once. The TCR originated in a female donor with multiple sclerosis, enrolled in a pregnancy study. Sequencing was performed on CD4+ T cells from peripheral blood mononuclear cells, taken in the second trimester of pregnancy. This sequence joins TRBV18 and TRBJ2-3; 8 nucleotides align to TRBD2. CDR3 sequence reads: CASSLAGFTDTQYF. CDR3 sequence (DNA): TGTGCCAGCTCACTAGCGGGATTCACAGATACGCAGTATTTT.